This T cell receptor (beta chain) was identified in a study of cytomegalovirus exposure and HLA in healthy donors. Study summary: Assignment to the Caucasian-associated ancestry cluster applied to 81% of the 350 to 500 genotyped donors. Study results and limitations: Rarity marked most TCR sequences, yet some public TCRs occurred in many donors. Analyzed later, association rates of TCRs varied across HLA loci, with DRB1 most and HLA-C fewest.

With 60 Vbeta and 13 Jbeta primers, the PCR was carried out. TCRdb keeps only in-frame clones here, not all; method: immunoSEQ multiplex PCR. Altogether over 90,000 clones are present, 66% being singletons, with the ten largest covering less than 3.5%. The CDR3 consists of 14 residues. CDR1 is SEHNR and CDR2 is FQNEAQ in the germline V gene (reference sequence). Trimming pared 9 bases from V and 0 bases from J, leaving 11 bases between. Concerning this clone: What it binds is not known.

Sequencing was carried out using PBMCs. The chain has TRBV7-9 and TRBJ2-2; no clear D gene. The source of this sequence is a woman in her forties or fifties in good health and CMV-seronegative. The CDR3 coding sequence is TGTGCCAGTTCCGCCCGAGCGAACACCGGGGAGCTGTTTTTT. It yields the protein CASSARANTGELFF. Together with reference TRBV7-9 and TRBJ2-2, the CDR3 gives the full variable domain: DTGVSQNPRHKITKRGQNVTFRCDPISEHNRLYWYRQTLGQGPEFLTYFQNEAQLEKSRLLSDRFSAERPKGSFSTLEIQRTEQGDSAMYLCASSARANTGELFFGEGSRLTVL.